The present TCR beta chain was sequenced within a study of long-term antiretroviral therapy in people with HIV. The germline gives CDR1 SQVTM, CDR2 ANQGSEA. There are 13 residues in the CDR3. V lost 4 bases and J lost 7, with 14 bases in between. Researchers ran immunoSEQ v3.0 at survey level. Each sample aimed for roughly 35,000-50,000 sequenced T-cell genomes. Profiled with immunoSEQ multiplex PCR; TCRdb holds only in-frame clones, not every one. The sample has approximately 23,000 clones, over 75% seen once; the top ten hold approximately 7%. General study points: The data indicate that diversity increased after ART but remained below transplant donor controls. Clones that had undergone expansion before ART dominated the repertoire at all time points.

As to this clone: The antigen is unknown.

The receptor's source is a man aged 25 to 40 with HIV. This sample comprised unsorted PBMCs, obtained 1.5 years after starting antiretroviral therapy. This rearrangement joins TRBV29-1 to TRBJ2-4; no reliable D call. The CDR3 protein is CSVGAVSGNIQYF. Written as DNA, the CDR3 is TGCAGCGTTGGGGCAGTGAGTGGGAACATTCAGTACTTC.